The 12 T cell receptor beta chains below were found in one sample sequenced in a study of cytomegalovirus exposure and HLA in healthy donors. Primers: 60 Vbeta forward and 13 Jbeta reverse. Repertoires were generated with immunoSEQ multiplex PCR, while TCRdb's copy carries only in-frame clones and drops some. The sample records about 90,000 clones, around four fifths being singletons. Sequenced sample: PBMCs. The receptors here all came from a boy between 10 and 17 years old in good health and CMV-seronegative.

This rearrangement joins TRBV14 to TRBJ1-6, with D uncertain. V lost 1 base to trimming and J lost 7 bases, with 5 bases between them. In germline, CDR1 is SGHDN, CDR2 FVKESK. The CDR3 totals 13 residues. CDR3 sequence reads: CASSQVRNSPLHF. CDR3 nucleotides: TGTGCCAGCAGCCAAGTCAGAAATTCACCCCTCCACTTT. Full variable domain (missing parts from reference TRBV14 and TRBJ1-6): EAGVTQFPSHSVIEKGQTVTLRCDPISGHDNLYWYRRVMGKEIKFLLHFVKESKQDESGMPNNRFLAERTGGTYSTLKVQPAELEDSGVYFCASSQVRNSPLHFGNGTRLTVT.

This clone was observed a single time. The CDR3 here is CASSLPGQGANYGYTF. CDR3 DNA sequence: TGTGCCAGCAGCTTACCCGGACAGGGGGCCAACTATGGCTACACCTTC. This chain links TRBV7-2 with TRBJ1-2, with 11 bases fitting TRBD1. This CDR3 has 16 residues. J lost 2 bases, V lost 2 bases, and 4 bases had no gene match. CDR1 is SGHTA, CDR2 FQGNSA, per germline.

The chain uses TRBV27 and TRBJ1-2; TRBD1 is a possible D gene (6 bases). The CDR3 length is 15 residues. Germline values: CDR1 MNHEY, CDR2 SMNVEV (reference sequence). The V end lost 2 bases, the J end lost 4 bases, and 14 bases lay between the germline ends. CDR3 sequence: CASSLRLGGAYGYTF. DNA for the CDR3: TGTGCCAGCAGTTTAAGGTTGGGGGGGGCCTATGGCTACACCTTC.

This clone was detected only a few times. CDR3 coding DNA: TGTGCCTGGAGCGGGGCTAGCGGGAGTTACGAGCAGTACTTC. Amino acids: CAWSGASGSYEQYF. The chain carries TRBV30 and TRBJ2-7; 10 bases are shared with TRBD2. The CDR3 spans 14 residues. V lost 3 bases to trimming and J lost 4 bases; unmatched junction nucleotides: 6. Germline V CDR1 and CDR2: GTSNPN, SVGIG (reference sequence).

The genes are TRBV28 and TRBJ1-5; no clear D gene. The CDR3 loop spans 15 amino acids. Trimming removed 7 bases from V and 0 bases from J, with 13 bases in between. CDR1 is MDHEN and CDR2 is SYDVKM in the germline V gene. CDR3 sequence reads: CASIAFGYSNQPQHF. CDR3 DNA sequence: TGTGCCAGCATCGCTTTCGGGTATAGCAATCAGCCCCAGCATTTT.

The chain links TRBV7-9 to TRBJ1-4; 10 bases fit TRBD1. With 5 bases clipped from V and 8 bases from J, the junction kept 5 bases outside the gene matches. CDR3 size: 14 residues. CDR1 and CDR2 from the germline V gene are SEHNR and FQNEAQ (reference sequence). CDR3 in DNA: TGTGCCAGCAGCCGGACAGGGGGAGGGGAAAAACTGTTTTTT. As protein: CASSRTGGGEKLFF.

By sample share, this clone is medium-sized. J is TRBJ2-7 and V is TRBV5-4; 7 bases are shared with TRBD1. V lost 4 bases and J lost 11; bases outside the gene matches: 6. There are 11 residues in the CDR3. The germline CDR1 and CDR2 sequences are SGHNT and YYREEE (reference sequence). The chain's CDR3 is CASSLDRIEYF. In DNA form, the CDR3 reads TGTGCCAGCAGCCTGGACAGGATCGAGTACTTC.

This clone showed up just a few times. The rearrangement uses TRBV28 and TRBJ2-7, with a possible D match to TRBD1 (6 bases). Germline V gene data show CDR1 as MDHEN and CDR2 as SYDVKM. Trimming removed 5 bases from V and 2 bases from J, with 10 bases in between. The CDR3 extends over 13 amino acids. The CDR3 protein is CASSRTGTYEQYF. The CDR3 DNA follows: TGTGCCAGCAGTCGTACAGGGACCTACGAGCAGTACTTC.

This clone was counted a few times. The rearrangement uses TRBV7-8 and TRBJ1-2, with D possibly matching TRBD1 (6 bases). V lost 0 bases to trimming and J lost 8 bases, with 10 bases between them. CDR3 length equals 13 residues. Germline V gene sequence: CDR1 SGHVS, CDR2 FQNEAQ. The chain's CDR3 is CASSLAQGGGYTF. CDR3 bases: TGTGCCAGCAGCTTAGCGCAAGGGGGAGGCTACACCTTC.

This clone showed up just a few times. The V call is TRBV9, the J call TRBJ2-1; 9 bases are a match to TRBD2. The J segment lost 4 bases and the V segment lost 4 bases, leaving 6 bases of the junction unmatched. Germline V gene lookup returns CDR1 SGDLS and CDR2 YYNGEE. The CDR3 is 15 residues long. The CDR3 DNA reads TGTGCCAGCAGCTCGAGACTAGCGGCGTACAATGAGCAGTTCTTC. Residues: CASSSRLAAYNEQFF.

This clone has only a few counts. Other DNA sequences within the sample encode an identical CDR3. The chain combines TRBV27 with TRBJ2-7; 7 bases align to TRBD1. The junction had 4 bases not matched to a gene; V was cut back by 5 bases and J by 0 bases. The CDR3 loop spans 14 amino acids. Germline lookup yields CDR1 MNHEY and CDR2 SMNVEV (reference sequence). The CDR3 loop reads CASSPRDSSYEQYF. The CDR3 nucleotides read TGTGCCAGCAGTCCGAGGGACAGCTCCTACGAGCAGTACTTC.

As DNA, the CDR3 is TGTGCCAGCACCAACGTAGCGGGGGGGACTATGGATGAGCAGTTCTTC. Its protein product is CASTNVAGGTMDEQFF. The chain uses TRBV28 and TRBJ2-1; the match to TRBD2 covers 11 bases. Germline trimming cut 7 bases from V and 8 bases from J; bases unmatched to any gene: 13. The CDR3 consists of 16 residues. Germline CDR1 is MDHEN and CDR2 is SYDVKM. The entire variable domain, with the rest obtained from reference TRBV28 and TRBJ2-1, is as follows: DVKVTQSSRYLVKRTGEKVFLECVQDMDHENMFWYRQDPGLGLRLIYFSYDVKMKEKGDIPEGYSVSREKKERFSLILESASTNQTSMYLCASTNVAGGTMDEQFFGPGTRLTVL.